The 12 T cell receptor beta chains below were found in one sample sequenced in a study of shared clonotypes between healthy human individuals. Generated by immunoSEQ multiplex PCR, the TCRdb table keeps only in-frame clones and is missing some. The sample records more than 1.2 million clones, approximately 98.5% being singletons. The sample consisted of naive CD4+ T cells sorted from blood. Documented subset: CD45RA+ positively selected. All receptors come from a young man in good health.

This chain uses TRBV5-1 with TRBJ2-3, with D possibly being TRBD1 (6 bases). Trimming shortened V by 3 bases and J by 0 bases, and 11 bases separated the two germline ends. This CDR3 has 15 amino acids. Looked up from germline, CDR1 is SGHRS and CDR2 is YFSETQ. The CDR3 nucleotides read TGCGCCAGCAGCTCGACACAGGGTAGCACAGATACGCAGTATTTT. Amino acid sequence: CASSSTQGSTDTQYF.

V is TRBV18 and J is TRBJ2-1; 8 bases agree with TRBD2. Germline CDR1 is KGHSH and CDR2 is LQKENI. The CDR3 covers 15 residues. The ends lost 0 bases at V and 6 bases at J; junction bases unmatched: 4. CDR3 bases: TGTGCCAGCTCACCACCGGCGGGAGGAGGCAATGAGCAGTTCTTC. As protein: CASSPPAGGGNEQFF. Complete variable domain (other parts from reference TRBV18 and TRBJ2-1): NAGVMQNPRHLVRRRGQEARLRCSPMKGHSHVYWYRQLPEEGLKFMVYLQKENIIDESGMPKERFSAEFPKEGPSILRIQQVVRGDSAAYFCASSPPAGGGNEQFFGPGTRLTVL.

This chain uses TRBV11-1 with TRBJ2-2; 8 bases are a match to TRBD2. CDR1 SGHAT and CDR2 FQDESV come from the germline V gene (reference sequence). Unmatched junction bases numbered 12, after V lost 5 bases and J lost 4 bases. This CDR3 is built from 17 residues. The CDR3, as DNA: TGTGCCAGCAGCCCGAGGCCTAGCGGGTTTGCCACCGGGGAGCTGTTTTTT. This translates into CASSPRPSGFATGELFF.

V is TRBV7-3 and J is TRBJ2-5, with D possibly TRBD1 on 6 matching bases. Germline V gene sequence: CDR1 SGHTA, CDR2 FQGTGA. Trimming cost V 6 bases and J 5 bases, with 13 bases left between them. The CDR3 extends over 13 amino acids. CDR3: CASRFTGSETQYF. The CDR3 nucleotides are TGTGCCAGCAGGTTTACAGGGAGCGAGACCCAGTACTTC.

As for this clone: Different DNA sequences within this sample yield the same CDR3. The rearrangement links TRBV30 to TRBJ2-3; D is uncertain. V shed 0 bases and J shed 3 bases, with 7 bases lying between them. Per germline, CDR1 GTSNPN and CDR2 SVGIG (reference sequence). This CDR3 spans 13 amino acids. CDR3 sequence: CAWSVRSTDTQYF. The CDR3 coding sequence is TGTGCCTGGAGTGTTCGAAGTACAGATACGCAGTATTTT.

The chain recombines TRBV9 with TRBJ2-1; D call uncertain. This CDR3 is built from 15 residues. The V end was cut by 3 bases, the J end by 0 bases, with 10 bases between. The germline CDR1 and CDR2 sequences are SGDLS and YYNGEE. Written as DNA, the CDR3 is TGTGCCAGCAGCGCATACTCGGACTCCTACAATGAGCAGTTCTTC. Translation: CASSAYSDSYNEQFF.

The chain links TRBV6-1 to TRBJ1-2; the match to TRBD1 covers 7 bases. The CDR3 has 14 amino acids. CDR1 is MNHNS, CDR2 SASEGT, per germline. Trimming at V came to 4 bases and at J to 6 bases, leaving 8 bases not matched to a gene. The CDR3 here is CASSGRSTGNGYTF. The CDR3 nucleotides read TGTGCCAGCAGTGGCCGGTCGACAGGGAATGGCTACACCTTC.

This sequence joins TRBV9 and TRBJ2-3, with 11 bases identical to TRBD2. CDR3 length equals 17 residues. J lost 2 bases, V lost 0 bases, and 5 bases had no gene match. CDR1 is SGDLS and CDR2 is YYNGEE in the germline V gene. CDR3 region: CASSVAGLAGATDTQYF. The CDR3 coding sequence is TGTGCCAGCAGCGTAGCCGGACTAGCGGGTGCCACAGATACGCAGTATTTT.

The chain has TRBV4-1 and TRBJ2-2; 13 bases are shared with TRBD2. V gave up 2 bases and J gave up 4 bases; unmatched junction bases: 4. Germline loops: CDR1 MGHRA, CDR2 YSYEKL. The length of the CDR3 is 17 residues. The CDR3 region has the DNA TGCGCCAGCAGCCAAAAGGGACTAGCGGGACTCACCGGGGAGCTGTTTTTT. This gives the protein CASSQKGLAGLTGELFF.

This chain connects TRBV5-5 to TRBJ1-5; D is possibly TRBD1 (5 bases). Germline V gene lookup returns CDR1 SGHKS and CDR2 YYEKEE (reference sequence). This CDR3 is built from 16 residues. The V gene lost 4 bases and the J gene lost 5 bases, with 19 bases spanning the gap. The CDR3 sequence is CASSNRGGRGDQPQHF. For the CDR3, the DNA is TGTGCCAGCAGCAACCGCGGAGGACGGGGGGATCAGCCCCAGCATTTT. The full variable domain, with the rest looked up from reference TRBV5-5 and TRBJ1-5, is DAGVTQSPTHLIKTRGQQVTLRCSPISGHKSVSWYQQVLGQGPQFIFQYYEKEERGRGNFPDRFSARQFPNYSSELNVNALLLGDSALYLCASSNRGGRGDQPQHFGDGTRLSIL.

This chain connects TRBV7-6 to TRBJ2-1, with 11 bases aligning to TRBD2. This CDR3 has 15 residues. Germline CDR1 is SGHVS and CDR2 is FNYEAQ. J gave up 5 bases and V 5 bases, and 5 bases lay outside the gene matches. The CDR3 nucleotides read TGTGCCAGCAGCACTATAGCGGGAGGGAACAATGAGCAGTTCTTC. Translation: CASSTIAGGNNEQFF.

The chain is built from TRBV28 and TRBJ1-1; weak D call: TRBD1 (5 bases). CDR3 length: 17 residues. The germline V gene encodes CDR1 MDHEN and CDR2 SYDVKM. V was pared by 7 bases and J by 0 bases, with 21 bases between. The CDR3 nucleotides read TGTGCCAGCACCGAAAGGGGCGATCTTTTCATGAACACTGAAGCTTTCTTT. Encoded protein: CASTERGDLFMNTEAFF.